This T cell receptor beta chain is from a study of blood T cell repertoires in COVID-19. Assay used: immunoSEQ multiplex PCR; TCRdb lists only in-frame clones, some missing. Of roughly 140,000 clones listed, 75% to 90% are singletons. Trimming at V came to 7 bases and at J to 0 bases, leaving 5 bases not matched to a gene. CDR1 and CDR2 (germline): SQVTM, ANQGSEA. The CDR3 has 14 residues. The receptor was isolated from a woman aged 70-85 years with acute or convalescent COVID-19. The genes are TRBV29-1 and TRBJ2-2; 7 nucleotides line up with TRBD1. The material sequenced was peripheral blood. CDR3 amino acids: CSAKGQANTGELFF. In DNA, the CDR3 is TGCAGCGCGAAAGGACAGGCGAACACCGGGGAGCTGTTTTTT.